This T cell receptor (beta chain) is from a study of blood T cell repertoires in COVID-19. Study information: Sources were T cells, B-cell-depleted T cells, or PBMCs; the material itself was cDNA or gDNA.

The protocol was immunoSEQ multiplex PCR, while the TCRdb copy is restricted to in-frame clones and leaves out a portion. The sample carries around 280,000 clones, roughly 89% recorded once. The V gene lost 1 base and the J gene lost 3 bases, with 14 bases spanning the gap. This CDR3 is built from 16 residues. Germline assignment: CDR1 LGHNA and CDR2 YNFKEQ. Participants, 18 to 89 years old, spanned about two dozen US areas. This chain uses TRBV4-2 with TRBJ2-3, with D possibly matching TRBD2 (6 bases). Sequencing was done on a sample of PBMCs or T cells enriched from blood (not recorded which). This TCR derives from a woman between 40 and 55 years old who had recovered from COVID-19. In DNA, the CDR3 is TGTGCCAGCAGCCAAGGGGGAGGTGGCGGGACAGATACGCAGTATTTT. This codes for CASSQGGGGGTDTQYF.